These T cell receptor beta chains were read from a single sample in a study of early T cells in non-severe SARS-CoV-2 infection. TCRdb independently ran MiXCR on the 5' RACE reads; one entry per CDR3 protein. The sample holds about 35,000 distinct CDR3 sequences, about 5.5% seen once. Sequenced material: whole blood, taken at baseline. The receptors shown here come from an adult who was a healthcare worker with PCR-confirmed SARS-CoV-2 infection or an uninfected control (not recorded which). Each CDR3 is given with its conserved first and last residue. The D gene is left open where the match is weak. The listing skips clone size in some rows; elsewhere it reads once, few, many or a size class.

TRBV5-1	many	TRBJ2-7	TRBD2	CASSPSLVAGSSYEQYF	TGCGCCAGCAGCCCGAGCTTGGTAGCGGGGAGCTCCTACGAGCAGTACTTC
TRBV7-2	medium-sized	TRBJ2-3	.	CASSFTDTQYF	TGTGCCAGCAGCTTCACAGATACGCAGTATTTT
TRBV5-1	many	TRBJ2-1	.	CASSLDSNSYNEQFF	TGCGCCAGCAGCTTGGATTCAAACTCCTACAATGAGCAGTTCTTC
TRBV19	.	TRBJ2-3	TRBD2	CASSIGGRVTDTQYF	TGTGCCAGTAGTATAGGTGGGAGGGTGACAGATACGCAGTATTTT
TRBV4-1	.	TRBJ2-7	.	CASSQDTRGPYEQYF	TGCGCCAGCAGCCAAGATACTCGGGGGCCCTACGAGCAGTACTTC
TRBV7-8	few	TRBJ2-3	.	CASSLVADTQYF	TGTGCCAGCAGCTTAGTCGCAGATACGCAGTATTTT
TRBV29-1	many	TRBJ2-5	.	CTHSLGRQETQYF	TGCACCCATTCACTGGGACGCCAAGAGACCCAGTACTTC
TRBV5-1	many	TRBJ1-5	TRBD1	CASSLGGQGSQPQHF	TGCGCCAGCAGCTTGGGCGGACAGGGCAGTCAGCCCCAGCATTTT
TRBV12-3/TRBV12-4	many	TRBJ1-5	.	CASSLYREGQPQHF	TGTGCCAGCAGTTTATACAGAGAGGGTCAGCCCCAGCATTTT
TRBV6-2/TRBV6-3	many	TRBJ2-5	.	CARRRRTQYF	TGTGCCAGAAGGAGGCGGACCCAGTACTTC
TRBV11-2	many	TRBJ2-1	.	CASSLSRRPEPNEQFF	TGTGCCAGCAGCTTATCACGCCGCCCCGAGCCCAATGAGCAGTTCTTC
TRBV15	many	TRBJ2-7	.	CATSRVAGYEQYF	TGTGCCACCAGCAGAGTGGCAGGCTACGAGCAGTACTTC
TRBV6-4	many	TRBJ2-7	.	CASSDTSTGEQYF	TGTGCCAGCAGTGATACATCCACGGGGGAGCAGTACTTC
TRBV3-1	few	TRBJ1-2	.	CASSLAGDFGYTF	TGTGCCAGCAGCCTGGCAGGGGATTTTGGCTACACCTTC
TRBV5-1	many	TRBJ2-1	TRBD1	CASSLAGQGGYNEQFF	TGCGCCAGCAGCTTGGCCGGACAGGGGGGCTACAATGAGCAGTTCTTC
TRBV7-2	.	TRBJ1-2	.	CASSSTPHNYGYTF	TGTGCCAGCAGCTCTACTCCTCACAACTATGGCTACACCTTC
TRBV5-4	many	TRBJ2-1	.	CASSPEGSYNEQFF	TGTGCCAGCAGCCCGGAGGGCTCCTACAATGAGCAGTTCTTC
TRBV7-7	few	TRBJ2-1	.	CASSLARPLPFSYNEQFF	TGTGCCAGCAGCTTAGCCCGCCCCTTGCCCTTCTCCTACAATGAGCAGTTCTTC
TRBV19	many	TRBJ2-1	TRBD2	CASSVPGTSGVNEQFF	TGTGCCAGTAGTGTCCCCGGGACTAGCGGGGTCAATGAGCAGTTCTTC
TRBV18	many	TRBJ1-1	.	CASSPGGKGAFF	TGTGCCAGCTCACCAGGGGGCAAGGGAGCTTTCTTT
TRBV7-2	many	TRBJ1-2	.	CASSLAGGGSDGYTF	TGTGCCAGCAGCTTAGCCGGCGGAGGGTCGGACGGCTACACCTTC
TRBV11-2	.	TRBJ1-1	TRBD1	CASSRTGVNTEAFF	TGTGCCAGCTCCCGGACAGGGGTAAACACTGAAGCTTTCTTT
TRBV27	many	TRBJ2-3	.	CASSLFHSTDTQYF	TGTGCCAGCAGTTTATTTCACAGCACAGATACGCAGTATTTT
TRBV18	many	TRBJ2-1	.	CASSPPVVDEQFF	TGTGCCAGCTCACCGCCTGTTGTGGATGAGCAGTTCTTC
TRBV7-9	many	TRBJ1-1	TRBD1	CASSPRQGPEAFF	TGTGCCAGCAGCCCTCGACAGGGCCCTGAAGCTTTCTTT
TRBV20-1	many	TRBJ2-2	.	CSARRTSSAGELFF	TGCAGTGCTAGAAGGACCTCATCCGCCGGGGAGCTGTTTTTT
TRBV19	many	TRBJ1-5	.	CASSILDRNQPQHF	TGTGCCAGTAGTATTCTGGACCGAAATCAGCCCCAGCATTTT
TRBV5-6	many	TRBJ2-7	.	CASLDSAYEQYF	TGTGCCAGCTTGGACAGTGCCTACGAGCAGTACTTC
TRBV11-2	many	TRBJ2-7	TRBD2	CASSPRLAANYEQYF	TGTGCCAGCAGCCCCAGACTAGCGGCGAACTACGAGCAGTACTTC
TRBV5-4	many	TRBJ2-1	.	CASSLKSDYEQFF	TGTGCCAGCAGCTTGAAGTCAGATTATGAGCAGTTCTTC
TRBV30	many	TRBJ1-1	.	CAWSVGPVTMNTEAFF	TGTGCCTGGAGTGTAGGTCCAGTTACCATGAACACTGAAGCTTTCTTT
TRBV5-4	many	TRBJ1-2	TRBD1	CASSATGAEGYTF	TGTGCCAGCAGCGCCACAGGGGCCGAGGGCTACACCTTC
TRBV27	many	TRBJ1-3	.	CASSLSAGPGNTIYF	TGTGCCAGCAGTTTATCGGCGGGGCCTGGAAACACCATATATTTT
TRBV4-2	.	TRBJ2-2	TRBD1	CASSQPPTGTGYTGELFF	TGTGCCAGCAGCCAACCACCAACCGGGACAGGGTATACCGGGGAGCTGTTTTTT
TRBV7-2	many	TRBJ1-2	.	CASSWGFGYTF	TGTGCCAGCAGCTGGGGGTTTGGCTACACCTTC
TRBV7-3	many	TRBJ1-6	.	CASSLSGLNSPLHF	TGTGCCAGCAGCTTATCAGGCCTTAATTCACCCCTCCACTTT
TRBV5-1	.	TRBJ2-1	.	CASSPFAGSSYNEQFF	TGCGCCAGCAGCCCCTTTGCGGGGAGCTCCTACAATGAGCAGTTCTTC
TRBV6-6	many	TRBJ2-7	TRBD2	CASSYSGGTSGSSYEQYF	TGTGCCAGCAGTTACTCGGGGGGGACTAGCGGGAGCTCCTACGAGCAGTACTTC
TRBV13	.	TRBJ2-1	TRBD2	CASIGPVTSGYNEQFF	TGTGCCAGCATAGGACCCGTGACTAGCGGCTACAATGAGCAGTTCTTC
TRBV7-2	few	TRBJ2-3	.	CASSPSGSTDTQYF	TGTGCCAGCAGCCCCTCAGGGAGCACAGATACGCAGTATTTT
TRBV12-3/TRBV12-4	many	TRBJ2-1	.	CASSLILPEQFF	TGTGCCAGCAGTTTGATACTCCCCGAGCAGTTCTTC
TRBV6-4	many	TRBJ2-1	.	CASSDESEGQEQFF	TGTGCCAGCAGTGACGAGTCCGAGGGGCAGGAGCAGTTCTTC
TRBV7-2	many	TRBJ2-4	.	CASSPGTVLVGEKNIQYF	TGTGCCAGCAGCCCAGGAACCGTCCTAGTGGGGGAAAAAAACATTCAGTACTTC
TRBV5-1	.	TRBJ1-1	.	CASSLAGNTEVFF	TGCGCCAGCAGCTTGGCAGGGAACACTGAAGTTTTCTTT